The clone carrying this T cell receptor (beta chain) was picked up many times. The antigen is not known. These data originate in a study of T cell repertoires in cytomegalovirus infection. About the research overall: Public TCR beta signatures indicated both CMV infection and matching HLA type.

One entry per CDR3 protein results from TCRdb running MiXCR on the reads. This table holds 200,000 to 300,000 distinct CDR3 sequences, roughly 6.5% found once. Whole-study results and caveats: The ex vivo response showed dominance by HLA-C-restricted CMV-specific TCR beta clonotypes.

The CDR3 sequence is 16 residues long. V was clipped by 1 base and J by 0 bases, with 10 bases between them. Germline loops: CDR1 SGHVS, CDR2 FNYEAQ. This TCR was recovered from a human donor in good health (CMV status not recorded). Some clones in this sample may be carry-over from other donors' samples. Material: PBMCs. The chain uses TRBV7-6 and TRBJ2-1; D tentatively reads TRBD1 or TRBD2 (5 bases each). The CDR3 DNA reads TGTGCCAGCAGCTTAGGCCCAGGGAGCTCCTACAATGAGCAGTTCTTC. Protein: CASSLGPGSSYNEQFF.